These T cell receptor beta chains were read from a single sample in a study of blood T cell repertoires in COVID-19. TCRdb's table, derived via immunoSEQ multiplex PCR, lists solely in-frame clones and lacks some. The table has around 29,000 clones, 85% to 90% seen once. Sequencing was done on a sample of peripheral blood. These receptors were obtained from a man aged 55-75 years with acute or convalescent COVID-19. CDR3s include the opening cysteine and the closing phenylalanine or tryptophan. A D gene is named only where the DNA matches it firmly. Size values are once, few and many counts, or a class for expanded clones, and some rows have none.

v_call,cdr3_length,clone_size,j_call,d_call,cdr3_aa,cdr3_nt
TRBV5-5,13,.,TRBJ2-1,.,CASSFGGTNEQFF,TGTGCCAGCAGCTTTGGGGGGACCAATGAGCAGTTCTTC
TRBV5-1,14,.,TRBJ2-1,.,CASRLVADLGEQFF,TGCGCCAGCAGACTAGTGGCCGATTTAGGTGAGCAGTTCTTC
TRBV7-9,16,.,TRBJ2-5,TRBD2,CASSLGSVAGQETQYF,TGTGCCAGCAGCTTAGGATCGGTAGCGGGGCAAGAGACCCAGTACTTC
TRBV28,17,.,TRBJ2-3,.,CASSPVGATANTDTQYF,TGTGCCAGCAGTCCCGTCGGCGCGACTGCTAACACAGATACGCAGTATTTT
TRBV5-1,12,.,TRBJ1-1,.,CASSMVSTEAFF,TGCGCCAGCAGTATGGTGAGCACTGAAGCTTTCTTT
TRBV27,15,once,TRBJ2-5,.,CASSLLRGSGETQYF,TGTGCCAGCAGTTTATTGCGCGGGTCCGGGGAGACCCAGTACTTC
TRBV7-2,17,.,TRBJ1-6,.,CASSLHPGSSYNSPLHF,TGTGCCAGCAGCTTGCACCCGGGATCGTCCTATAATTCACCCCTCCACTTT
TRBV5-6,15,.,TRBJ2-3,.,CASSLPQGGIDTQYF,TGTGCCAGCAGCCTCCCCCAGGGGGGTATAGATACGCAGTATTTT
TRBV6-5,14,.,TRBJ2-5,TRBD1,CASSLNGQGETQYF,TGTGCCAGCAGTCTAAACGGACAGGGAGAGACCCAGTACTTC
TRBV5-6,13,.,TRBJ1-1,.,CASTRGGALEAFF,TGTGCCAGCACCCGGGGGGGGGCACTTGAAGCTTTCTTT
TRBV4-2,14,.,TRBJ1-1,.,CASSQEQENTEAFF,TGTGCCAGCAGCCAAGAACAGGAGAACACTGAAGCTTTCTTT
TRBV28,15,.,TRBJ1-4,TRBD1,CASSLVHRGGEKLFF,TGTGCCAGCAGTTTAGTACACAGGGGGGGTGAAAAACTGTTTTTT
TRBV14,15,.,TRBJ1-1,.,CASSKWTGMNTEAFF,TGTGCCAGCAGCAAATGGACTGGCATGAACACTGAAGCTTTCTTT
TRBV11-2,15,.,TRBJ2-1,TRBD1,CASSSGQGYYNEQFF,TGTGCCAGCAGCTCAGGACAGGGTTACTACAATGAGCAGTTCTTC
TRBV10-3,14,.,TRBJ1-5,.,CAISGTGLGQPQHF,TGTGCCATCAGTGGAACAGGGTTAGGTCAGCCCCAGCATTTT
TRBV10-1,16,.,TRBJ2-1,TRBD2,CASSSSGMPFYNEQFF,TGCGCCAGCAGTTCTAGCGGGATGCCCTTCTACAATGAGCAGTTCTTC
TRBV24-1,18,.,TRBJ2-4,TRBD1,CATSDTPGTEKAKNIQYF,TGTGCCACCAGTGATACACCCGGGACAGAAAAAGCCAAAAACATTCAGTACTTC
TRBV29-1,14,.,TRBJ1-2,TRBD1,CSVTGTVKNYGYTF,TGCAGCGTTACCGGGACAGTCAAGAACTATGGCTACACCTTC
TRBV5-6,17,.,TRBJ2-1,.,CASSPSLALGSYNEQFF,TGTGCCAGCAGCCCGAGTCTCGCCCTAGGCTCCTACAATGAGCAGTTCTTC
TRBV5-1,13,.,TRBJ2-1,.,CASSSGTNNEQFF,TGCGCCAGCAGCTCCGGGACAAACAATGAGCAGTTCTTC
TRBV5-1,17,.,TRBJ2-3,TRBD2,CASSSSGGPVRTDTQYF,TGCGCCAGCAGCTCGAGCGGGGGCCCAGTCCGCACAGATACGCAGTATTTT
TRBV10-2,14,.,TRBJ2-3,TRBD2,CASRLATSTDTQYF,TGCGCCAGCAGACTAGCGACTAGCACAGATACGCAGTATTTT
TRBV30,17,.,TRBJ1-2,.,CAWSVGLGAERTYGYTF,TGTGCCTGGAGTGTCGGGTTGGGGGCCGAACGCACCTATGGCTACACCTTC
TRBV3-1/TRBV3-2,15,.,TRBJ1-1,.,CASSQALQGRTEAFF,TGTGCCAGCAGCCAAGCTCTCCAGGGGCGCACTGAAGCTTTCTTT
TRBV6-1,17,.,TRBJ2-2,.,CASSEAGQGLNTGELFF,TGTGCCAGCAGTGAAGCGGGGCAGGGCCTTAACACCGGGGAGCTGTTTTTT
TRBV29-1,13,.,TRBJ1-2,TRBD1,CSVSGQGNYGYTF,TGCAGCGTTTCCGGACAGGGAAACTATGGCTACACCTTC
TRBV7-9,13,few,TRBJ2-1,.,CASSPPGSNEQFF,TGTGCCAGCAGCCCACCGGGGAGTAATGAGCAGTTCTTC
TRBV3-1/TRBV3-2,16,.,TRBJ2-7,TRBD1,CASSTYTGTGRYEQYF,TGTGCCAGCAGCACCTATACCGGGACAGGACGCTACGAGCAGTACTTC
TRBV27,16,.,TRBJ2-3,.,CASSLRGLGEEDTQYF,TGTGCCAGCAGTTTAAGGGGTCTGGGGGAGGAAGATACGCAGTATTTT
TRBV3-1/TRBV3-2,11,.,TRBJ1-1,.,CASSQRTEAFF,TGTGCCAGCAGCCAACGCACTGAAGCTTTCTTT
TRBV27,17,once,TRBJ2-3,TRBD2,CASSFSKTSGRPDTQYF,TGTGCCAGCAGTTTCTCGAAGACTAGCGGGAGACCTGATACGCAGTATTTT
TRBV5-1,17,once,TRBJ2-3,TRBD2,CASSLGTTSGSTDTQYF,TGCGCCAGCAGCTTGGGGACAACTAGCGGCAGCACAGATACGCAGTATTTT
TRBV28,15,once,TRBJ1-2,TRBD1,CASSLGGTGYYGYTF,TGTGCCAGCAGTTTAGGGGGGACAGGCTACTATGGCTACACCTTC
TRBV5-1,17,.,TRBJ2-7,TRBD1,CASSLGQGAVTSYEQYF,TGCGCCAGCAGCTTGGGTCAGGGGGCCGTAACTTCCTACGAGCAGTACTTC
TRBV7-6,16,.,TRBJ1-2,TRBD1,CASSLAGQGFSSGYTF,TGTGCCAGCAGCTTAGCGGGACAGGGTTTTTCAAGCGGCTACACCTTC
TRBV19,16,once,TRBJ1-5,TRBD1,CASSPGQGRGNQPQHF,TGTGCCAGTAGTCCCGGACAGGGACGAGGCAATCAGCCCCAGCATTTT
TRBV28,17,.,TRBJ2-2,TRBD1,CASSPRPGQGWSGELFF,TGTGCCAGCAGTCCCAGGCCGGGACAGGGGTGGTCCGGGGAGCTGTTTTTT
TRBV5-6,18,few,TRBJ2-7,.,CASSLASDFSVVTDEQYF,TGTGCCAGCAGCTTGGCCTCAGACTTTAGCGTGGTTACGGACGAGCAGTACTTC
TRBV5-4,15,.,TRBJ2-7,TRBD1,CASSGRDRGSYEQYF,TGTGCCAGCAGTGGCCGGGACAGGGGATCCTACGAGCAGTACTTC
TRBV3-1/TRBV3-2,19,.,TRBJ2-1,.,CASSQDYAGTWAGDGPQFF,TGTGCCAGCAGCCAAGATTACGCCGGGACTTGGGCTGGTGACGGCCCCCAGTTCTTC
TRBV6-5,13,.,TRBJ1-2,.,CASSNSQGYGYTF,TGTGCCAGCAGTAATTCGCAGGGCTATGGCTACACCTTC
TRBV6-5,15,.,TRBJ2-1,TRBD2,CASTPGLVPYNEQFF,TGTGCCAGCACCCCGGGACTAGTACCCTACAATGAGCAGTTCTTC
TRBV15,13,.,TRBJ1-3,.,CATSIGVGNTIYF,TGTGCCACCAGCATAGGGGTTGGAAACACCATATATTTT
TRBV4-1,15,.,TRBJ2-3,TRBD2,CASSPLAGGADTQYF,TGCGCCAGCAGCCCTTTGGCGGGAGGCGCAGATACGCAGTATTTT
TRBV7-8,15,once,TRBJ1-4,TRBD1,CASSFRGRTNEKLFF,TGTGCCAGCAGCTTCAGGGGGCGTACTAATGAAAAACTGTTTTTT
TRBV4-1,17,.,TRBJ1-5,TRBD1,CASSQHHTGGSNQPQHF,TGCGCCAGCAGCCAACACCACACAGGGGGAAGCAATCAGCCCCAGCATTTT
TRBV10-3,15,.,TRBJ2-5,TRBD2,CAISMAGGSGVTQYF,TGTGCCATCAGTATGGCGGGGGGTTCGGGGGTGACCCAGTACTTC
TRBV9,12,.,TRBJ2-7,.,CASSAGGYEQYF,TGTGCCAGCAGCGCCGGAGGGTACGAGCAGTACTTC
TRBV7-9,15,.,TRBJ2-3,.,CASSPAGDPTDTQYF,TGTGCCAGCAGCCCCGCAGGGGACCCCACAGATACGCAGTATTTT